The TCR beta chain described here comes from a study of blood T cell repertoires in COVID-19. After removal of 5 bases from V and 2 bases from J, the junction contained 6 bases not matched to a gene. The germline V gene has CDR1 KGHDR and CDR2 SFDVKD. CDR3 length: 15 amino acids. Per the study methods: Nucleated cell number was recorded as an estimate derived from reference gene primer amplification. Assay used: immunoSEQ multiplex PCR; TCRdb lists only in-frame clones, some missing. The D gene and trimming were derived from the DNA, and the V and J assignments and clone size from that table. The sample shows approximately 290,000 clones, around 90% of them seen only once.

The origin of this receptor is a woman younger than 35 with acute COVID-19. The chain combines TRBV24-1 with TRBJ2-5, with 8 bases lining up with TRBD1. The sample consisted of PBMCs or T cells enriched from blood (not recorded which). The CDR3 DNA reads TGTGCCACCAGTGGGTCAGGGGGCCTTCAAGAGACCCAGTACTTC. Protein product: CATSGSGGLQETQYF.